Each of the 10 T cell receptor beta chains below was sequenced from the same sample in a study of a mutant IDH1 vaccine in newly diagnosed glioma. Time point denoted: week 5, during vaccination. In every dose of vaccine, 300 ug of mutant IDH1 20-mer peptide was given alongside topical imiquimod. The antigens for these receptors are not known. Sequencing used immunoSEQ multiplex PCR; TCRdb keeps in-frame clones, though not all of them. The data show over 30,000 clones, more than 55% seen once. The input for sequencing was PBMCs, taken from a glioma patient whose treatment included an IDH1 peptide vaccine. The source is a woman under 30 with glioma.

This clone showed up just a few times. The chain employs TRBV6-6 and TRBJ2-1, with D possibly matching TRBD1 (6 bases). V lost 3 bases and J 1 base, leaving 10 bases between the germline ends. There are 15 residues in the CDR3. Germline values: CDR1 MNHNY, CDR2 SVGAGI (reference sequence). The CDR3 reads CASSYSQGSYNEQFF. The CDR3 DNA is TGTGCCAGCAGTTATTCCCAGGGGTCCTACAATGAGCAGTTCTTC.

The V gene is TRBV30, the J gene TRBJ1-4; D call uncertain. The CDR3 runs to 12 residues. V was trimmed by 5 bases and J by 8 bases, leaving 12 bases between them. Germline CDR1 is GTSNPN and CDR2 is SVGIG (reference sequence). The CDR3 coding sequence is TGTGCCTGGGCGGTGGAAGGCGAAAAACTGTTTTTT. Amino acids: CAWAVEGEKLFF.

The rearrangement joins TRBV27 to TRBJ2-3, with D perhaps matching TRBD2 (6 bases). The CDR3 is 17 residues long. Germline-derived CDR1 and CDR2 are MNHEY and SMNVEV (reference sequence). Trimming cost V 3 bases and J 1 base, with 17 bases left between them. CDR3 sequence: CASSLTRRNEGTDTQYF. The CDR3 DNA reads as TGTGCCAGCAGTTTGACTAGACGGAATGAGGGCACAGATACGCAGTATTTT.

The chain joins TRBV7-2 to TRBJ2-7; TRBD1 or TRBD2 may be the D gene (5 bases each). V dropped 1 base and J dropped 1 base, with 11 bases sitting between them. The CDR3 runs 15 residues. CDR1 is SGHTA, CDR2 FQGNSA, per germline. CDR3 residues: CASSLELWGSYEQYF. The CDR3 nucleotides read TGTGCCAGCAGCTTAGAGTTGTGGGGGTCCTACGAGCAGTACTTC.

The chain joins TRBV4-3 to TRBJ2-3, with 14 bases lining up with TRBD2. V shed 4 bases and J 4 bases; nucleotides not matched to a gene: 22. This CDR3 has 22 amino acids. The germline gives CDR1 LGHNA, CDR2 YSLEER. The CDR3 is CASSRMGQGMRLAGGPSDTQYF. The CDR3 DNA sequence: TGCGCCAGCAGCCGGATGGGACAGGGGATGAGACTAGCGGGAGGGCCATCAGATACGCAGTATTTT.

This rearrangement joins TRBV5-1 to TRBJ2-5; possibly TRBD2 for D (5 bases). There are 16 residues in the CDR3. Trimming took 4 bases from V and 7 from J, leaving 23 bases between them. The germline V gene encodes CDR1 SGHRS and CDR2 YFSETQ. CDR3 region: CASSLNSDPRGLTQYF. DNA for the CDR3: TGCGCCAGCAGCCTCAACAGCGACCCAAGAGGACTGACCCAGTACTTC.

The chain links TRBV19 to TRBJ2-4; D gene ambiguous. Trimming took off 1 base at V and 1 base at J, with 8 bases between the two ends. The CDR3 spans 15 residues. Germline V gives CDR1 LNHDA, CDR2 SQIVND (reference sequence). CDR3 sequence reads: CASSIGVGAKNIQYF. Written as DNA, the CDR3 is TGTGCCAGTAGTATAGGGGTGGGGGCCAAAAACATTCAGTACTTC.

This clone was observed a handful of times. This chain connects TRBV5-4 to TRBJ2-7; the D is unclear. This CDR3 comprises 18 residues. Germline loops: CDR1 SGHNT, CDR2 YYREEE (reference sequence). Trimming cost V 4 bases and J 0 bases, with 23 bases left between them. In DNA form, the CDR3 reads TGTGCCAGCAGCCAAGAAAATACATACGCCGTCTCCTCCTACGAGCAGTACTTC. Protein product: CASSQENTYAVSSYEQYF.

The chain employs TRBV5-8 and TRBJ2-1; D is unclear. This CDR3 contains 14 residues. Trimming stripped 0 bases from V and 7 bases from J, with 11 bases between. Germline CDR1 is SGHTS and CDR2 is YDEGEE. CDR3 in DNA: TGTGCCAGCAGCTTGGCCCCATCCTCTAATGAGCAGTTCTTC. As protein: CASSLAPSSNEQFF.

The J gene is TRBJ2-1, the V gene TRBV7-2, with 8 positions matching TRBD2. V dropped 1 base and J dropped 6; count of bases not matched to a gene: 2. In germline, CDR1 is SGHTA, CDR2 FQGNSA. The CDR3 has 14 residues. CDR3 region: CASSLGGRFNEQFF. The CDR3 DNA follows: TGTGCCAGCAGCTTAGGCGGGAGGTTCAATGAGCAGTTCTTC.